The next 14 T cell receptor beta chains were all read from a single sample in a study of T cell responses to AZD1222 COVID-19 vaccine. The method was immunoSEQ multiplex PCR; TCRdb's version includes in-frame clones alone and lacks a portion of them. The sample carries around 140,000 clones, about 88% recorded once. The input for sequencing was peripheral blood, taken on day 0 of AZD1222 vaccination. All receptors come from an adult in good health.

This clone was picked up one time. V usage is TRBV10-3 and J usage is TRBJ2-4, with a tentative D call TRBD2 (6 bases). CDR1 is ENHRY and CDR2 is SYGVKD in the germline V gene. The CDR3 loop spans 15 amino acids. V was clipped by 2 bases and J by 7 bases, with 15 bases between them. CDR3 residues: CAISEGGTSRNIQYF. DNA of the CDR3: TGTGCCATCAGTGAGGGGGGGACCTCCCGGAACATTCAGTACTTC.

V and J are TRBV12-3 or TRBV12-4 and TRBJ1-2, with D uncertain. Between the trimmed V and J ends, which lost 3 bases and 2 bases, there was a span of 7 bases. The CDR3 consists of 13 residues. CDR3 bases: TGTGCCAGCAGTTTCGCCGAGAACTATGGCTACACCTTC. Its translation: CASSFAENYGYTF.

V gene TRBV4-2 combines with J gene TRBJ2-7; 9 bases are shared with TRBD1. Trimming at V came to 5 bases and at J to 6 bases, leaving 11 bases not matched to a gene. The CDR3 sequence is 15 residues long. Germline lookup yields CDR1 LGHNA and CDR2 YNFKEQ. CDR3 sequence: CASSFHRDRDGEQYF. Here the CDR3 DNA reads TGTGCCAGCAGCTTTCACCGGGACAGGGACGGCGAGCAGTACTTC.

The CDR3 DNA follows: TGTGCCAGCAGTTTCGGGGACTACTTATCGAACGAGCAGTACTTC. Translation gives CASSFGDYLSNEQYF. J is TRBJ2-7 and V is TRBV28, with TRBD2 matching over 7 bases. V was pared by 3 bases and J by 5 bases, with 10 bases of the junction left unmatched. The CDR3 totals 15 residues. Germline-derived CDR1 and CDR2 are MDHEN and SYDVKM.

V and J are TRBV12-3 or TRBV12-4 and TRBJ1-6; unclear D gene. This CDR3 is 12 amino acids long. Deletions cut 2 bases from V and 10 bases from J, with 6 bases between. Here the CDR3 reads CASSLLDSPLHF. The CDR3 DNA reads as TGTGCCAGCAGTTTATTGGACTCACCCCTCCACTTT.

The CDR3 nucleotides read TGCGCCAGCAGTGAGTCGGGACGGAACACTGAAGCTTTCTTT. Amino acids: CASSESGRNTEAFF. V usage is TRBV10-1 and J usage is TRBJ1-1; maybe TRBD1 (5 bases). The CDR3 length is 14 residues. CDR1 WNHNN and CDR2 SYGVQD come from the germline V gene (reference sequence). Trimming pared 0 bases from V and 1 base from J, leaving 6 bases between.

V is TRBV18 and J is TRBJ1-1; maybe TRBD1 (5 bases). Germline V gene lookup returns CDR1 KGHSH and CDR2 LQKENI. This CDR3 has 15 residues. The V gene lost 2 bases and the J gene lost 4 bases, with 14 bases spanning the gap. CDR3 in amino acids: CASSPSTVFGTEAFF. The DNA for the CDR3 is TGTGCCAGCTCACCATCGACAGTATTTGGCACTGAAGCTTTCTTT. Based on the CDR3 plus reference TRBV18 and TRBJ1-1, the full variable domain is NAGVMQNPRHLVRRRGQEARLRCSPMKGHSHVYWYRQLPEEGLKFMVYLQKENIIDESGMPKERFSAEFPKEGPSILRIQQVVRGDSAAYFCASSPSTVFGTEAFFGQGTRLTVV.

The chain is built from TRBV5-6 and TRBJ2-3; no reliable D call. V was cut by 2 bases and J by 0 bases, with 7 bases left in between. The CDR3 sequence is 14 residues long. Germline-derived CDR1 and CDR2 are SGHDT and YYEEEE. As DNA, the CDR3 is TGTGCCAGCAGCTTCCCGACAAGCACAGATACGCAGTATTTT. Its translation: CASSFPTSTDTQYF.

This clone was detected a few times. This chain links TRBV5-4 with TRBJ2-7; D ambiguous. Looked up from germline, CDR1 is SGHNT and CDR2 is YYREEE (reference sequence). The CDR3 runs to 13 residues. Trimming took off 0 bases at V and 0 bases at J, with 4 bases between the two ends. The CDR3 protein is CASSLGSSYEQYF. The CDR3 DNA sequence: TGTGCCAGCAGCTTGGGGAGCTCCTACGAGCAGTACTTC.

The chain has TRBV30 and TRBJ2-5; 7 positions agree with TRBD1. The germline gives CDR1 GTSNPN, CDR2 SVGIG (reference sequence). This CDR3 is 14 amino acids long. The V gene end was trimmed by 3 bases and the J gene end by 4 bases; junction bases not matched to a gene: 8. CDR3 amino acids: CAWSKNRGRETQYF. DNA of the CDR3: TGTGCCTGGAGCAAGAACAGGGGAAGAGAGACCCAGTACTTC.

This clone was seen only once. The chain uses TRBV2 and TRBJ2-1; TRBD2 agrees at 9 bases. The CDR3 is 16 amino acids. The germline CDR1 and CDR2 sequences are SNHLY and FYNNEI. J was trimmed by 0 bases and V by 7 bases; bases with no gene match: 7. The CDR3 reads CASTRLAEISYNEQFF. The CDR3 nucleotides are TGTGCCAGCACCCGACTAGCGGAGATCTCCTACAATGAGCAGTTCTTC.

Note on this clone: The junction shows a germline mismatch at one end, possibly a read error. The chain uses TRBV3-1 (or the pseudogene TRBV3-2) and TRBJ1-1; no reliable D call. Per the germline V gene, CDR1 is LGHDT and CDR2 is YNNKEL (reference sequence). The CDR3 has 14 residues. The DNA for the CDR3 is TGTGCCAGCAGACAAGATACTCGGGGCACTGAAGCTTTCTTT. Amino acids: CASRQDTRGTEAFF.

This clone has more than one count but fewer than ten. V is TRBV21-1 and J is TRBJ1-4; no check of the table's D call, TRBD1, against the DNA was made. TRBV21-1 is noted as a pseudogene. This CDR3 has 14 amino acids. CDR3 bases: TGTGCCAGCAGCAGCAAGGGGTTAAATGAAAAACTGTTTTTT. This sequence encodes CASSSKGLNEKLFF.

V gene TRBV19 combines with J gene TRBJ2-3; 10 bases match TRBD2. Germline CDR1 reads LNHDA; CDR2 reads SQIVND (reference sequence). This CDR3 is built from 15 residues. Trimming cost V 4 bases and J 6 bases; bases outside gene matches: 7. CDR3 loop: CASSTGGLARDTQYF. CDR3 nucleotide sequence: TGTGCCAGTAGTACCGGGGGACTAGCGAGGGATACGCAGTATTTT.